Listed here are 10 T cell receptor beta chains from one sample, sequenced in a study of blood T cell repertoires in COVID-19. Assay used: immunoSEQ multiplex PCR; TCRdb lists only in-frame clones, some missing. The sample has around 100,000 clones, 88% seen once. Sequencing used peripheral blood. The source is a human donor in a cohort sampled during active COVID-19.

This sequence joins TRBV5-5 and TRBJ1-5, with 7 bases aligning to TRBD1. V was pared by 5 bases and J by 3 bases, with 8 bases of the junction left unmatched. Germline V gene sequence: CDR1 SGHKS, CDR2 YYEKEE (reference sequence). This CDR3 region has 15 residues. The CDR3 loop reads CASSLDGTANQPQHF. CDR3 sequence (DNA): TGTGCCAGCAGTTTAGACGGGACAGCCAATCAGCCCCAGCATTTT.

The rearrangement links TRBV4-2 to TRBJ1-2; no definite D call. The CDR3 covers 14 residues. CDR1 is LGHNA, CDR2 YNFKEQ, per germline. Deletions cut 1 base from V and 7 bases from J, with 13 bases between. CDR3 in DNA: TGTGCCAGCAGCCAAGCTGAGGGTGTCGCTGGCTACACCTTC. This translates into CASSQAEGVAGYTF.

This chain connects TRBV9 to TRBJ2-1, with TRBD2 as a possible D gene (5 bases). The CDR3 extends over 12 amino acids. From germline, CDR1 is SGDLS and CDR2 YYNGEE. V lost 5 bases and J lost 12, with 15 bases in between. The CDR3: CASSPDFSPQFF. As DNA, the CDR3 is TGTGCCAGCAGTCCGGACTTTTCCCCGCAGTTCTTC.

The chain has TRBV2 and TRBJ2-5; TRBD1 matches at 11 bases. The CDR3 has 14 residues. Looked up from germline, CDR1 is SNHLY and CDR2 is FYNNEI. Trimming at V came to 4 bases and at J to 4 bases, leaving 2 bases not matched to a gene. In DNA, the CDR3 is TGTGCCAGCAGTGGGGGACAGGGGGTAGAGACCCAGTACTTC. Translating it yields CASSGGQGVETQYF.

This rearrangement joins TRBV19 to TRBJ2-7; TRBD1 aligns across 10 bases. V dropped 7 bases and J dropped 2; count of bases not matched to a gene: 8. CDR1 LNHDA and CDR2 SQIVND come from the germline V gene (reference sequence). The CDR3 contains 15 residues. The CDR3 nucleotides are TGTGCCAGTACCCCTACCGGGACAGGGGCCTACGAGCAGTACTTC. This codes for CASTPTGTGAYEQYF.

V usage is TRBV10-2 and J usage is TRBJ2-1; a weak D match, TRBD2 (6 bases). This CDR3 contains 13 residues. Trimming cost V 4 bases and J 8 bases, with 12 bases left between them. Germline V CDR1 and CDR2: WSHSY, SAAADI. The DNA for the CDR3 is TGCGCCAGCAGTGCGCTACGGGACTATGAGCAGTTCTTC. This sequence encodes CASSALRDYEQFF.

V is TRBV11-2 and J is TRBJ1-1, with a weak D call TRBD1 (6 bases). Trimming left V 4 bases short and J 3 bases short, with 12 bases between. This CDR3 region has 14 residues. The germline V gene has CDR1 SGHAT and CDR2 FQNNGV. The CDR3 loop is CASSSTGSYTEAFF. The CDR3 nucleotides are TGTGCCAGCAGCTCGACAGGTTCTTACACTGAAGCTTTCTTT.

This clone occurred once. The J gene is TRBJ2-6, the V gene TRBV5-1; 11 bases agree with TRBD2. The trim removed 1 base at V and 4 bases at J, leaving 10 bases unmatched. The germline gives CDR1 SGHRS, CDR2 YFSETQ. There are 19 residues in the CDR3. CDR3 sequence (DNA): TGCGCCAGCAGCTTGATAGCGGGGGGGCCCCGGTCCGGGGCCAACGTCCTGACTTTC. Its translation: CASSLIAGGPRSGANVLTF.

The chain combines TRBV11-2 with TRBJ1-4; D may be TRBD1 (5 bases). The germline V gene encodes CDR1 SGHAT and CDR2 FQNNGV. This CDR3 region has 15 residues. V was clipped by 7 bases and J by 0 bases, with 12 bases between them. In nucleotides, the CDR3 is TGTGCCAGCACCTACTCGGGGGCAACTAATGAAAAACTGTTTTTT. Translated, it gives CASTYSGATNEKLFF.

This clone has only one observation. The chain carries TRBV5-4 and TRBJ1-2; 10 nucleotides agree with TRBD1. Germline CDR1 SGHNT, CDR2 YYREEE (reference sequence). The V and J ends lost 4 bases and 7 bases, in that order; junction bases with no gene match: 7. The CDR3 runs 14 residues. Written as DNA, the CDR3 is TGTGCCAGCAGCCCCGGGACAGGGGCTGCTGGCTACACCTTC. Translation gives CASSPGTGAAGYTF.